This TCR beta chain was identified in a study of blood T cells in healthy people across ages (dated by TCRdb to the mid-2010s). Study-level background: Template switching captured roughly one uniquely barcoded TCR beta cDNA molecule per two T cells in model experiments. The study measured age-related changes in TCR beta repertoire diversity using deep sequencing normalized with unique cDNA molecular identifiers. The donors were split into four age groups: young (average 16 years), middle-aged (roughly 39), aged (approximately 60) and long-lived (about 82). Using the same blood draw, the study looked at two additional independent replicas of 1 million unique cDNA reads for two donors, one aged 18 to 29 and the other aged 80 or older.

This clonotype was seen a handful of times. Its cognate antigen has yet to be identified. The input lacks base qualities; no much larger clone sits a single base away. The 39 donors, aged about 6 to 90 years, were systemically healthy Caucasian individuals from Russia. Roughly 10 milliliters of peripheral blood were drawn from each donor into EDTA-treated Vacutainer tubes. PBMCs were isolated by Ficoll-Paque density-gradient centrifugation, with at least 6 million obtained per sample. Total RNA was extracted from PBMCs with Trizol reagent, with at least 5 micrograms obtained per sample. The percentages of naive CD45RAhigh/CD27high T cells were determined by flow cytometry on a PBMC aliquot from every donor. Here is what the overall study found, with its caveats: Total diversity estimates from one million sequenced T cells were considered lower bounds and underestimates. Because donor CMV infection status was unknown, age-related changes in expanded clonotypes were potentially confounded. The long-lived group showed more naive CD4+ T cells, fewer expanded clones and increased TCR diversity than the aged group, suggesting age selection. A strong correlation was found between observed TCR beta diversity and the percentage of naive T cells measured by flow cytometry. Bulk unsorted PBMC profiling prevented conclusive comparison of naive and antigen-experienced compartments. Observed TCR beta diversity per million T cells fell roughly linearly with age, and a significant reduction was already apparent by age roughly 41.

The library came from 5' RACE. Sequencing took place on an Illumina HiSeq 2500. A second PCR of roughly 7 to 12 cycles was run with a J-beta primer mix and a sample-barcoded 5' primer. A template-switch 5' adaptor carrying 12 random nucleotides introduced a unique molecular identifier onto each TCR beta cDNA molecule. Each sample yielded at least 2.5 million CDR3-containing paired-end reads. First-strand cDNA was synthesized from all RNA with the Mint cDNA synthesis kit, primed by a TRBC-specific oligonucleotide. After uracil-DNA glycosylase treatment, a first 18-cycle PCR used universal primers M1SS and BC2_uni_R on all cDNA. Per the authors' processing: Normalization of each sample was performed by random selection of 1 million high-quality reads, each carrying a distinct molecular identifier. Instead of being binned into consensus sequences, reads that shared molecular identifiers were thrown out. MiTCR, set to a Q25 quality threshold and the strictest error-elimination algorithm, was used for CDR3 identification, clonotype clustering and error correction. A nonparametric unseen species model with Euler transformation was used to estimate a lower bound on total TCR beta diversity. Using fastp trimming at Q25 and MiXCR clonotype assembly, TCRdb reanalyzed the public sequencing data and kept in-frame beta chains. Rows merge per CDR3 protein into single entries with the most common DNA and genes. The V and J calls come from TCRdb's annotation, not from the publication. Counted in this sample were 540,000 or so distinct CDR3 sequences; approximately 25% of them appeared once. Of the sample, around 10% is held by the ten largest clones.

V loses 0 bases of germline sequence and J loses 4 bases, and the interval between the two ends is 3 bases. CDR1 and CDR2 are read off the germline V gene as SGDLS and YYNGEE. The CDR3 goes from the cysteine to the phenylalanine over 12 residues. This entry keeps only the CDR3 DNA: 36 bases, framed from base 1. The same data also contributed to another study, on T cells of mothers and their children. Drawing on the second study: Nine systemically healthy Caucasian individuals served as donors, namely three mothers together with their six children. cDNA synthesis used all of the extracted RNA, with 1.5 ug of RNA in each 15 ul reaction. In the second PCR, sample barcodes and 2-4 random nucleotides were introduced via the M1S primer. More than 8 million TCR beta CDR3 reads were obtained from each mother, and millions of reads were obtained from each child. In both related and unrelated pairs, thymic selection shapes the output of TCR recombination in a similar way, with inherited differences having only a minor effect. Normalized repertoire overlap in related mother-child pairs was always slightly higher than in unrelated mother-child pairs, but the difference was never significant. No persistent microchimeric T cell clones were detected, at a sensitivity of around 100 clones per million clonotypes. In the study, deep NGS was used to compare the TCR beta repertoires of mothers and children, and features distinguishing related mother-child pairs from unrelated individuals were sought. The mean age was around 42 +/- 4 years for the mothers and approximately 11 +/- 4 years for the children. After adapters were ligated using NEBNext reagents, the libraries underwent 100+100 nt paired-end sequencing on an Illumina HiSeq 2000. To avoid cross-contamination, the mother libraries and the child libraries were prepared a month apart and sequenced in separate runs. Each donor had between about 450,000 and 2,100,000 distinct TCR beta clonotypes identified. Naive TCR beta clonotypes were estimated from low-frequency clonotypes matched to each donor's FACS-determined naive share, without sorting.

The specimen sequenced was blood. Rearrangement joined TRBV9 to TRBJ2-3; confidence is insufficient to name the D gene. The source is a boy between 10 and 17 years old in good health. The nucleotide sequence is TGTGCCAGCAGCGTAGAGGCAGATACGCAGTATTTT. This translates into CASSVEADTQYF.